The clone carrying this T cell receptor (beta chain) came up a few times. The CDR3 extends over 16 amino acids. These data come from a study of blood T cells in healthy people across ages. For the second PCR, which ran for roughly 6 to 12 cycles, a sample-barcoded 5' primer and a J-beta primer mix were used. Unique molecular identifiers of 12 random nucleotides labeled each cDNA. Each CDR3 protein gets one entry after TCRdb re-called the 5' RACE reads with MiXCR. This table holds over 1,500,000 distinct CDR3 sequences, about two fifths found once. This clonotype originated in a human donor in good health. The chain joins TRBV21-1 to TRBJ2-3; the D call in the table, TRBD1, was not verified against the DNA. TRBV21-1 is described as a pseudogene. Sequencing used blood. Written as DNA, the CDR3 is TGTGCCAGCAGCACCGGGGACCACTACTACACAGATACGCAGTATTTT. As protein: CASSTGDHYYTDTQYF.